Below are 9 T cell receptor beta chains sequenced from a single sample in a study of CD8+CD57+ T cells in acquired aplastic anemia. Before being chosen for sequencing, patients had shown CD8+CD57+ cell expansion by flow cytometry. The TCR beta profiling, which covered VDJ combination and CDR3 sequence, was carried out using genomic DNA as the template. TCRdb used MiXCR to reprocess the reads, holding one entry per CDR3 protein. The repertoire has 200,000 or so distinct CDR3 sequences, roughly half of them found once; the top ten carry 9.7%. The sequenced material came from sorted CD4+, CD8+, or CD8+CD57+ T cells (not recorded which) from PBMCs. These receptors were taken from a human donor with aplastic anemia.

This chain connects TRBV28 to TRBJ2-2, with D possibly TRBD1 on 5 matching bases. Trimming took 5 bases from V and 8 from J, leaving 9 bases between them. Germline CDR1 reads MDHEN; CDR2 reads SYDVKM. The CDR3 contains 12 residues. CDR3 coding DNA: TGTGCCAGCAGTCTGACAGTAGGGGAGCTGTTTTTT. Its translation: CASSLTVGELFF.

A word on this clonotype: A read error is possible here, since a much larger clone lies one base away. The V call is TRBV6-1, the J call TRBJ1-2; no firm D call. CDR1 is MNHNS, CDR2 SASEGT, per germline. This CDR3 has 13 residues. V was cut by 5 bases and J by 7 bases, with 14 bases left in between. CDR3 sequence reads: CASSQVLDCGYTF. The CDR3 nucleotides are TGTGCCAGCAGTCAGGTATTGGACTGTGGCTACACCTTC.

Details on this clonotype: Possible read error: a much larger clone is one base away. The CDR3 end shows no conserved phenylalanine or tryptophan, and so a read error is likely. The V call is TRBV5-1, the J call TRBJ2-2; D might be TRBD1 or TRBD2, each matching 5 bases. The germline V gene encodes CDR1 SGHRS and CDR2 YFSETQ. V dropped 1 base and J dropped 1 base, with 11 bases sitting between them. CDR3 length: 16 amino acids. CDR3 sequence: CASSLSGRLNTGELFL. The CDR3 coding sequence is TGCGCCAGCAGCTTGTCGGGACGCCTGAACACCGGGGAGCTGTTTCTT.

The CDR3 loop reads CASASHGGAYEQYF. The CDR3 coding sequence is TGTGCTAGCGCCTCCCACGGGGGTGCCTACGAGCAGTACTTC. The chain joins TRBV7-7 to TRBJ2-7, with a tentative D call TRBD2 (6 bases). This CDR3 comprises 14 residues. Germline-derived CDR1 and CDR2 are SSHAT and FNYEAQ (reference sequence).

CDR3 amino acids: CATSDWALTGELFF. CDR3 bases: TGTGCCACCAGTGACTGGGCCCTAACCGGGGAGCTGTTTTTT. V gene TRBV24-1 combines with J gene TRBJ2-2; D unresolved. Trimming shortened V by 4 bases and J by 5 bases, and 10 bases separated the two germline ends. This CDR3 is 14 amino acids long. CDR1 and CDR2 from the germline V gene are KGHDR and SFDVKD.

This clonotype was detected a few times. The chain uses TRBV19 and TRBJ2-7; maybe TRBD1 (5 bases). The germline V gene has CDR1 LNHDA and CDR2 SQIVND (reference sequence). The CDR3 sequence is 13 residues long. Deletions cut 6 bases from V and 2 bases from J, with 11 bases between. As DNA, the CDR3 is TGTGCCAGTAGGGGGCAGGAAACCTACGAGCAGTACTTC. Protein product: CASRGQETYEQYF. Together with reference TRBV19 and TRBJ2-7, the CDR3 gives the full variable domain: DGGITQSPKYLFRKEGQNVTLSCEQNLNHDAMYWYRQDPGQGLRLIYYSQIVNDFQKGDIAEGYSVSREKKESFPLTVTSAQKNPTAFYLCASRGQETYEQYFGPGTRLTVT.

This chain connects TRBV12-5 to TRBJ2-7, with TRBD1 matching 10 bases. Per germline, CDR1 LGHNT and CDR2 FRNRAP. This CDR3 has 16 residues. After removal of 5 bases from V and 2 bases from J, the junction contained 9 bases not matched to a gene. The CDR3 bases are TGTGCTAGTGGTACCAGCTACGGGACAGGGGCCTACGAGCAGTACTTC. It codes for CASGTSYGTGAYEQYF. Full variable domain (outside the CDR3, taken from reference TRBV12-5 and TRBJ2-7): DARVTQTPRHKVTEMGQEVTMRCQPILGHNTVFWYRQTMMQGLELLAYFRNRAPLDDSGMPKDRFSAEMPDATLATLKIQPSEPRDSAVYFCASGTSYGTGAYEQYFGPGTRLTVT.

The chain has TRBV20-1 and TRBJ2-5; D may be TRBD1 (5 bases). Germline values: CDR1 DFQATT, CDR2 SNEGSKA (reference sequence). The CDR3 has 12 residues. Trimming took off 5 bases at V and 4 bases at J, with 11 bases between the two ends. The CDR3 is CSAFRVVETQYF. The CDR3 region has the DNA TGCAGTGCTTTCAGGGTGGTAGAGACCCAGTACTTC.

This clonotype occurred many times. V usage is TRBV24-1 and J usage is TRBJ1-5; D uncertain. Germline V CDR1 and CDR2: KGHDR, SFDVKD. The length of the CDR3 is 13 residues. V lost 12 bases and J 3 bases, leaving 14 bases between the germline ends. The CDR3 DNA reads TGTGCCGTCGGAGGGCAATTCAATCAGCCCCAGCATTTT. This encodes CAVGGQFNQPQHF.